The subject of this entry is one TCR beta chain. Its target is not known. This entry belongs to a study of CD8+ T cells in alopecia areata. RNA extraction and reverse transcription yielded cDNA as sequencing template. Libraries were prepared by immunoSEQ multiplex PCR; TCRdb keeps only in-frame clonotypes and omits some of them. Among 150,000 or so clones listed, 87% were seen once. The V gene lost 7 bases and the J gene lost 0 bases, with 17 bases spanning the gap. CDR3 length: 16 amino acids. The germline V gene encodes CDR1 LNHNV and CDR2 YYDKDF (reference sequence). Whole-study results and caveats: Lesional scalp, notably in alopecia totalis/universalis, had clonality above that of normal scalp.

PBMCs provided sorted CD4+ and CD8+ T cells. This TCR came from a human donor with alopecia areata. Sequencing used CD8+ T cells sorted from blood, obtained at week 0. This chain connects TRBV15 to TRBJ2-3; D remains ambiguous. CDR3 DNA: TGTGCCACCAACAAATGGCCCCCTAGGAGCACAGATACGCAGTATTTT. Protein sequence: CATNKWPPRSTDTQYF.